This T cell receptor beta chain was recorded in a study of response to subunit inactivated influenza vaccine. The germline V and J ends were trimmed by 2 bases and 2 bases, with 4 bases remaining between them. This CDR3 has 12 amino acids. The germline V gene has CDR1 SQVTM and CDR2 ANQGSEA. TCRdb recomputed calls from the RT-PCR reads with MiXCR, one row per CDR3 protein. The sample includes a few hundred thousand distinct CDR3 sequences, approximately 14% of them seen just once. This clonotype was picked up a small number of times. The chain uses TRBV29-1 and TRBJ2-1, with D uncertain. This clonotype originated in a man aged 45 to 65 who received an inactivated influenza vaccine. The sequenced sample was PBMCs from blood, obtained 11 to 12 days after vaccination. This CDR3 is CSVESTYNEQFF. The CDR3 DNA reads TGCAGCGTTGAATCTACCTACAATGAGCAGTTCTTC.